This entry concerns a single T cell receptor beta chain. Antigen specificity is unknown. This entry belongs to a study of shared clonotypes between healthy human individuals. About the research overall: Three CD4 naive, three CD4 memory, two CD8 naive and one CD8 memory plate were used per donor. Findings and limits, study-wide: About 5% of naive CD4 clonotypes were common to a few donors.

Methods used by the authors: ImmunoSEQ only sent back junction sequences with no quality scores, so filtering was done differently. Method: immunoSEQ multiplex PCR; TCRdb's copy keeps in-frame clones and lacks some. D and trimming come from the DNA, and the V and J calls and clone size come from that table. Of fewer than 1 million clones listed, 95% to 97% are singletons. It was CD45RO-negative cells, positively selected for CCR7, that made up naive CD8 cells, with terminally differentiated effector memory CD45RA+ cells excluded. This CDR3 region has 12 residues. The V gene's germline CDR1 is SEHNR and CDR2 FQNEAQ (reference sequence). Trimming left V 3 bases short and J 7 bases short, with 9 bases between.

Material: naive CD8+ T cells sorted from blood. This sequence was found in a young man in good health. V gene TRBV7-9 combines with J gene TRBJ1-1; D not certain. The CDR3 nucleotides are TGTGCCAGCAGCTTGGGAGGCTATGAAGCTTTCTTT. Protein product: CASSLGGYEAFF.